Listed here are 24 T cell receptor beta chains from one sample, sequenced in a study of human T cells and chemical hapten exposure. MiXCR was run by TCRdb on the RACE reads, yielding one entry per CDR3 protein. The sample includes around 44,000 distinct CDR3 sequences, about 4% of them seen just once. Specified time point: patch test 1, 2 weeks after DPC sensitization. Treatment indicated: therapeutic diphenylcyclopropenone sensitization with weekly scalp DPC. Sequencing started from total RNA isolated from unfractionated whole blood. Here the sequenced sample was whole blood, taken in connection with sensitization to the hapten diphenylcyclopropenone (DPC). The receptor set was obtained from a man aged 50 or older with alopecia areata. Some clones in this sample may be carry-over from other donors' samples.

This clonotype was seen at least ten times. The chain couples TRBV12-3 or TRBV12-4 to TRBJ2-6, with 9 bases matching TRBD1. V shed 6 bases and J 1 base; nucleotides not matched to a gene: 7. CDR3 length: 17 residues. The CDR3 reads CASRRDRVLSGANVLTF. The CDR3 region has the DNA TGTGCCAGCAGGAGGGACAGGGTACTTTCTGGGGCCAACGTCCTGACTTTC.

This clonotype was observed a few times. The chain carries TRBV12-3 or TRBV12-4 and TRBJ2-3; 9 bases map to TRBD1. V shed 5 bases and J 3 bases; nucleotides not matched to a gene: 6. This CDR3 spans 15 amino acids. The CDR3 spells CASSPRTGVTDTQYF. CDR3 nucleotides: TGTGCCAGCAGTCCCCGGACAGGGGTAACAGATACGCAGTATTTT.

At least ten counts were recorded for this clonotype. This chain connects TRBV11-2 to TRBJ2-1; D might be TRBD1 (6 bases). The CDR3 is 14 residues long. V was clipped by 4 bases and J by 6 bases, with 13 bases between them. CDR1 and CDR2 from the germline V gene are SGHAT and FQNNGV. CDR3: CASSWARGGNEQFF. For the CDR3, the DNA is TGTGCCAGCAGCTGGGCCAGGGGCGGCAATGAGCAGTTCTTC.

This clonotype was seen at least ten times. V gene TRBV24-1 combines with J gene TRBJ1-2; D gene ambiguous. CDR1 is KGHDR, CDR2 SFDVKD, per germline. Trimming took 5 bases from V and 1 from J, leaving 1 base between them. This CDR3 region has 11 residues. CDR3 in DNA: TGTGCCACCAGTGGTAACTATGGCTACACCTTC. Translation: CATSGNYGYTF.

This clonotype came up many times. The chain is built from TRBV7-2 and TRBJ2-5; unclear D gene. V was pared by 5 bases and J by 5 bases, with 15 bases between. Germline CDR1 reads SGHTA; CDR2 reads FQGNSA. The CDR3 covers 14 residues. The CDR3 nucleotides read TGTGCCAGCAGCCTGGGTCCGATTCGGGAGACCCAGTACTTC. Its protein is CASSLGPIRETQYF.

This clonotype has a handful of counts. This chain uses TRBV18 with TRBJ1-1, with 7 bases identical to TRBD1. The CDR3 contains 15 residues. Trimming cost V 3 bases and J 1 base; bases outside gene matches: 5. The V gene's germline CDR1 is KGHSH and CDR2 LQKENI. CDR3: CASSPGTARNTEAFF. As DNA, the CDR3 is TGTGCCAGCTCACCCGGGACAGCTAGGAACACTGAAGCTTTCTTT.

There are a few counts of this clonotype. The CDR3 coding sequence is TGCGCCAGCAGCCACCCTGGACGGGAGGCCTTGCGATATGGCTACACCTTC. This codes for CASSHPGREALRYGYTF. The chain has TRBV4-1 and TRBJ1-2, with no clear D. Trimming cost V 3 bases and J 5 bases, with 22 bases left between them. Germline lookup yields CDR1 MGHRA and CDR2 YSYEKL. The CDR3 is 17 residues long.

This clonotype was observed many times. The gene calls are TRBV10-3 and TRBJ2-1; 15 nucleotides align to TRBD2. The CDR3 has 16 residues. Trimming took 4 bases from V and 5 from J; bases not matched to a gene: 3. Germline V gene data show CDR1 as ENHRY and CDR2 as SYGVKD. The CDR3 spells CAISVGLAGGDNEQFF. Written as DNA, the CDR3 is TGTGCCATCAGTGTCGGACTAGCGGGAGGGGACAATGAGCAGTTCTTC.

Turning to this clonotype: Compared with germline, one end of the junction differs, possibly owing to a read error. CDR3 DNA sequence: TGTGCCAGCAGCGTCCAAACAGGGATCTCTGGGGCCAACGTCCCGACTTTC. This sequence encodes CASSVQTGISGANVPTF. The chain combines TRBV6-6 with TRBJ2-6; a possible D gene is TRBD1 (6 bases). CDR3 length: 17 residues. Germline V gene sequence: CDR1 MNHNY, CDR2 SVGAGI (reference sequence).

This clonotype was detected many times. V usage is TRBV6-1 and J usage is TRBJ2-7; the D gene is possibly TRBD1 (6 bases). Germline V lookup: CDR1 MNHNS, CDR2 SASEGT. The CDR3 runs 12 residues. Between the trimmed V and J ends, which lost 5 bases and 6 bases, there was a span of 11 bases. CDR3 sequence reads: CASSNRDTEQYF. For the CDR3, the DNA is TGTGCCAGCAGTAATCGGGACACCGAGCAGTACTTC.

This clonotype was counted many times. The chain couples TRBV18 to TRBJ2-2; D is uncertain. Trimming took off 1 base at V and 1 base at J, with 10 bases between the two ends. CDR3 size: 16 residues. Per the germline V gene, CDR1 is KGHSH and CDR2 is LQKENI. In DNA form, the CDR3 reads TGTGCCAGCTCACCACTGACTCATAAGAACACCGGGGAGCTGTTTTTT. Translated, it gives CASSPLTHKNTGELFF.

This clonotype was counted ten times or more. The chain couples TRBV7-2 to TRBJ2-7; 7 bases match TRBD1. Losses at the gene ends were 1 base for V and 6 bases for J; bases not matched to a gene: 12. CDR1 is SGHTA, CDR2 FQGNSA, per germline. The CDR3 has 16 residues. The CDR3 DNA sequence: TGTGCCAGCAGCTTAGGAAGGCAACGACAGGGAAGCGAGCAGTACTTC. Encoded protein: CASSLGRQRQGSEQYF.

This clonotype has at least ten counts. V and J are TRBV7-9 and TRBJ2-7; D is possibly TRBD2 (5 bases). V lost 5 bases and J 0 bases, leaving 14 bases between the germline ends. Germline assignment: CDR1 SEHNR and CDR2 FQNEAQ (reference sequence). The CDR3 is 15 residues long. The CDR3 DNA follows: TGTGCCAGCAGCCCCCCGGGAATCTACTCCTACGAGCAGTACTTC. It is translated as CASSPPGIYSYEQYF.

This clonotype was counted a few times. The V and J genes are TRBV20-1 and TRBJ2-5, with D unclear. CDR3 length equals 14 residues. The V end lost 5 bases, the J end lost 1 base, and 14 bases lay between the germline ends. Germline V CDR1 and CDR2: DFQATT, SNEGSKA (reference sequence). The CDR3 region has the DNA TGCAGTGCTCGGGTTATGGGGTTCCAAGAGACCCAGTACTTC. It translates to CSARVMGFQETQYF.

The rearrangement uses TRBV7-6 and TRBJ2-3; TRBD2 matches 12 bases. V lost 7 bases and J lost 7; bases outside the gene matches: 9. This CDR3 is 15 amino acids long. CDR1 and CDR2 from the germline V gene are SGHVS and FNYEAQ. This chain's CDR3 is CASTRLAGAGNTQYF. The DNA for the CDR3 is TGTGCCAGCACCAGACTAGCGGGAGCCGGAAATACGCAGTATTTT.

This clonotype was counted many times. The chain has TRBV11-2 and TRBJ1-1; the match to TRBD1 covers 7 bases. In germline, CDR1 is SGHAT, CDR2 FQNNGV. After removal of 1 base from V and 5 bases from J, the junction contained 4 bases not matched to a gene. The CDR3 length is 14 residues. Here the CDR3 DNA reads TGTGCCAGCAGCTTAGCTAGGGACAGAACTGAAGCTTTCTTT. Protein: CASSLARDRTEAFF.

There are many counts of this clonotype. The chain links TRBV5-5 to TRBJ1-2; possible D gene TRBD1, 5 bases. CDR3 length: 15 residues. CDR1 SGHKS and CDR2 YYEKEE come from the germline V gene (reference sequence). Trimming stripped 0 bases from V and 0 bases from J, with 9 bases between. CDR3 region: CASSLGGDSNYGYTF. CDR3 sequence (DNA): TGTGCCAGCAGCTTGGGTGGGGACTCTAACTATGGCTACACCTTC. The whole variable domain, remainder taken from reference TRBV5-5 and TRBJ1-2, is DAGVTQSPTHLIKTRGQQVTLRCSPISGHKSVSWYQQVLGQGPQFIFQYYEKEERGRGNFPDRFSARQFPNYSSELNVNALLLGDSALYLCASSLGGDSNYGYTFGSGTRLTVV.

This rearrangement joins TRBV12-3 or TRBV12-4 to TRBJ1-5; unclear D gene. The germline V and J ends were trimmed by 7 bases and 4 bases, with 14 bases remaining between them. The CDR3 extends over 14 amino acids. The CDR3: CASKRNQGNQPQHF. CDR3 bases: TGTGCCAGCAAAAGGAATCAAGGGAATCAGCCCCAGCATTTT.

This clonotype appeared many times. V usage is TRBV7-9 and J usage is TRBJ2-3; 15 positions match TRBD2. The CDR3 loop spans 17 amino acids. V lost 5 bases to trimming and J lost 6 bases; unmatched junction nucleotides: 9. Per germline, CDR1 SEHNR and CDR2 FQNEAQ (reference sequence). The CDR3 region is CASSPHGLAGGPDTQYF. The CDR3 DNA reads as TGTGCCAGCAGCCCACATGGACTAGCGGGAGGGCCCGATACGCAGTATTTT.

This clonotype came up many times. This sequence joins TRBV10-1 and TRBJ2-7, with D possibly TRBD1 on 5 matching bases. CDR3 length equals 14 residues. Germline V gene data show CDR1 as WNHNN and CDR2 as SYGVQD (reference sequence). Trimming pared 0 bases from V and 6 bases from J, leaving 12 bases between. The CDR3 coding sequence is TGCGCCAGCAGTGAGTCCCAGGGCTCACGCGAGCAGTACTTC. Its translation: CASSESQGSREQYF.

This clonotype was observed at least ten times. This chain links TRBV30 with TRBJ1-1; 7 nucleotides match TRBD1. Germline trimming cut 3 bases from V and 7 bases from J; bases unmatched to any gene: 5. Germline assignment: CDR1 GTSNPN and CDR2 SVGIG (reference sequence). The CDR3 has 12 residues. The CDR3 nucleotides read TGTGCCTGGAGGAGGGGGCCTGGTGAAGCTTTCTTT. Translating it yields CAWRRGPGEAFF.

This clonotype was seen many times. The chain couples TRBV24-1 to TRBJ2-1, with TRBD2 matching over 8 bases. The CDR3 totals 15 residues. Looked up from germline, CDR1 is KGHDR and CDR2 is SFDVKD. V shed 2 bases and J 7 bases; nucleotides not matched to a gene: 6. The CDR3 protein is CATSDSGTRENEQFF. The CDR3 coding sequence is TGTGCCACCAGTGATTCCGGGACTAGGGAGAATGAGCAGTTCTTC.

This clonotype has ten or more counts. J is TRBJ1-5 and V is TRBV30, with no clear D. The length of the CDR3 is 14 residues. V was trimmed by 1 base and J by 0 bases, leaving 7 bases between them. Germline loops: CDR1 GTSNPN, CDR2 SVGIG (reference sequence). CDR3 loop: CAWSGGISNQPQHF. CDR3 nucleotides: TGTGCCTGGAGTGGCGGGATTAGCAATCAGCCCCAGCATTTT.

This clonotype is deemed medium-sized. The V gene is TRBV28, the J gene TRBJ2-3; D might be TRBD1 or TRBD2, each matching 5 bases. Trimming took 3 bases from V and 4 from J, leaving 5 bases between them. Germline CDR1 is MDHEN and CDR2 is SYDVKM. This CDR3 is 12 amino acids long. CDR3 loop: CASSLGADTQYF. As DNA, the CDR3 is TGTGCCAGCAGTTTGGGGGCAGATACGCAGTATTTT.